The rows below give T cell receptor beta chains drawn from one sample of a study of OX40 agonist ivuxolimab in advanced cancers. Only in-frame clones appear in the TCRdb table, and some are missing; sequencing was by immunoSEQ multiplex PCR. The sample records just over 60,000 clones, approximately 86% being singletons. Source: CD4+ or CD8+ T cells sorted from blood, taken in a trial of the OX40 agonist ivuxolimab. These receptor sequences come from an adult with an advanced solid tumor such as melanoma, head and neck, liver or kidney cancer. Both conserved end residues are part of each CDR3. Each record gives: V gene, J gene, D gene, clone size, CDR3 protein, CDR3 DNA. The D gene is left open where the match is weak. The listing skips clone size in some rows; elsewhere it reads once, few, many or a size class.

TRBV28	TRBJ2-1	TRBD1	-	CASRPTGDQYNEQFF	TGTGCCAGCAGACCTACAGGGGATCAATACAATGAGCAGTTCTTC
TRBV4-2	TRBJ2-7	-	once	CASSQEDRESYEQYF	TGTGCCAGCAGCCAAGAGGACAGAGAGTCCTACGAGCAGTACTTC
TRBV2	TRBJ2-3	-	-	CASSEAGPLADTQYF	TGTGCCAGCAGTGAAGCGGGACCACTCGCAGATACGCAGTATTTT
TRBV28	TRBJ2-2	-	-	CATKGGSGVAGELFF	TGTGCCACTAAAGGGGGCTCGGGAGTCGCCGGGGAGCTGTTTTTT
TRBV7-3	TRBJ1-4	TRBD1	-	CASSQPGTGHEKLFF	TGCGCCAGCAGCCAACCCGGGACAGGGCATGAAAAACTGTTTTTT
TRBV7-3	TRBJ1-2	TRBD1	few	CASSLDRGTSNYGYTF	TGTGCCAGCAGCTTAGACAGGGGAACTTCTAACTATGGCTACACCTTC
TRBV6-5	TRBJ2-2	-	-	CASRGSNTGELFF	TGTGCCAGCAGGGGGTCAAACACCGGGGAGCTGTTTTTT
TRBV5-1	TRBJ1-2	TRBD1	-	CASSPDRGFYGYTF	TGCGCCAGCAGTCCCGACAGGGGATTCTATGGCTACACCTTC
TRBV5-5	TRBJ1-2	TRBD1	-	CASSADRVYGYTF	TGTGCCAGCAGCGCCGACAGGGTCTATGGCTACACCTTC
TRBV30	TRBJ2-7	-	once	CAWSKSDSSYEQYF	TGTGCCTGGAGTAAGTCGGACAGCTCCTACGAGCAGTACTTC
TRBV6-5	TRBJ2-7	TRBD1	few	CASTAGTARREQYF	TGTGCCAGCACCGCCGGGACAGCGAGGCGCGAGCAGTACTTC
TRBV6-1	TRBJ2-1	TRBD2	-	CASSEPPSGALYNEQFF	TGTGCCAGCAGTGAACCCCCTAGCGGGGCCCTGTACAATGAGCAGTTCTTC
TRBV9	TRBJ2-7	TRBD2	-	CASSVKGLAGVYEQYF	TGTGCCAGCAGCGTAAAGGGGCTAGCGGGGGTCTACGAGCAGTACTTC
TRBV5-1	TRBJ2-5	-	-	CASSPGPGGETQYF	TGCGCCAGCAGCCCTGGGCCGGGTGGGGAGACCCAGTACTTC
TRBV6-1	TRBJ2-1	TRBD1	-	CASSELGTGSGKNNEQFF	TGTGCCAGCAGTGAATTGGGGACAGGGAGCGGGAAGAACAATGAGCAGTTCTTC
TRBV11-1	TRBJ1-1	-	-	CASSEHRDRDTEAFF	TGTGCCAGCAGCGAGCACAGGGATAGAGACACTGAAGCTTTCTTT
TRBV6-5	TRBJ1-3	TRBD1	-	CASGDRGRRNTIYF	TGTGCCAGCGGCGACAGGGGGCGGCGAAACACCATATATTTT
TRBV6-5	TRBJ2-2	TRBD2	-	CASSSRTSGRTGELFF	TGTGCCAGCAGTTCCCGGACTAGCGGGAGAACCGGGGAGCTGTTTTTT
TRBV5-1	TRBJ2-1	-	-	CASSLAPSNSYNEQFF	TGCGCCAGCAGCTTGGCCCCCTCCAACTCCTACAATGAGCAGTTCTTC
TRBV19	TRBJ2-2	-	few	CASLQGWGTGELFF	TGTGCCAGTTTACAGGGTTGGGGCACCGGGGAGCTGTTTTTT
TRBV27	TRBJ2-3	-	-	CASGRQMAKDTQYF	TGTGCCAGCGGGAGACAGATGGCGAAAGATACGCAGTATTTT
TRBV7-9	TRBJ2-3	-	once	CASSPIRDTQYF	TGTGCCAGCAGCCCCATTCGAGATACGCAGTATTTT
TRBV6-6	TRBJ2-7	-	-	CASSPDSTSEQYF	TGTGCCAGCAGCCCGGACAGTACCTCCGAGCAGTACTTC
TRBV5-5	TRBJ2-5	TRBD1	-	CASSPGGRGETQYF	TGTGCCAGCAGTCCAGGGGGCAGGGGAGAGACCCAGTACTTC
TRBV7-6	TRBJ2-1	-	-	CASSLRSPGPYNEQFF	TGTGCCAGCAGCTTAAGGTCGCCGGGGCCTTACAATGAGCAGTTCTTC
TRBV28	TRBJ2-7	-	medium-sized	CASSAGGLENEQYF	TGTGCCAGCAGTGCAGGGGGGCTAGAGAACGAGCAGTACTTC
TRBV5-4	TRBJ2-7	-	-	CASSQEPVVRNYEQYF	TGTGCCAGCAGCCAAGAGCCGGTCGTTAGAAACTACGAGCAGTACTTC
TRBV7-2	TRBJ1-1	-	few	CASSLVPTAGAFF	TGTGCCAGCAGCTTAGTGCCAACCGCGGGAGCTTTCTTT
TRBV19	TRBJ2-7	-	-	CATTPGTASYEQYF	TGTGCCACAACCCCCGGGACGGCGTCCTACGAGCAGTACTTC
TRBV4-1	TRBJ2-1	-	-	CASSRDPGGSLNNEQFF	TGCGCCAGCAGCCGCGACCCAGGAGGGAGTCTAAACAATGAGCAGTTCTTC
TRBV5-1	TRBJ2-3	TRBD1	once	CASSSGGPRTDTQYF	TGCGCCAGCAGCTCAGGGGGCCCTCGCACAGATACGCAGTATTTT
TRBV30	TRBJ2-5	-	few	CAWSVWEETQYF	TGTGCCTGGAGTGTCTGGGAAGAGACCCAGTACTTC
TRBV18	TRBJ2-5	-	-	CASSPQYLETQYF	TGTGCCAGCTCACCACAGTATCTGGAGACCCAGTACTTC
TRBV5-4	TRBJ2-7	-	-	CASSFPGVTYEQYF	TGTGCCAGCAGCTTCCCCGGTGTTACCTACGAGCAGTACTTC
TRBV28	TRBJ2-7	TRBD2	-	CASSLLLAGPYEQYF	TGTGCCAGCAGTTTATTACTAGCGGGACCCTACGAGCAGTACTTC
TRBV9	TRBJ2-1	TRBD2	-	CASSVVGSGTTNEQFF	TGTGCCAGCAGCGTAGTGGGGTCCGGGACTACCAATGAGCAGTTCTTC
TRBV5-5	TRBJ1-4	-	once	CASRASGATNEKLFF	TGTGCCAGCAGAGCGAGCGGGGCAACTAATGAAAAACTGTTTTTT
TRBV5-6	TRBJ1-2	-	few	CASSFLDYGYTF	TGTGCCAGCAGCTTCTTGGACTATGGCTACACCTTC
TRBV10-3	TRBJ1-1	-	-	CAISEGWGSGTEAFF	TGTGCCATCAGTGAGGGGTGGGGGTCGGGCACTGAAGCTTTCTTT
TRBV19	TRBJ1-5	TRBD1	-	CASRRTGVYQPQHF	TGTGCCAGTAGGAGGACAGGGGTCTATCAGCCCCAGCATTTT
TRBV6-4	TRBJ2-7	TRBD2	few	CASSFGGVSYEQYF	TGTGCCAGCAGTTTCGGGGGGGTTTCCTACGAGCAGTACTTC
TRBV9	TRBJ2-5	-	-	CASSVDRTQETQYF	TGTGCCAGCAGCGTTGACAGGACCCAAGAGACCCAGTACTTC
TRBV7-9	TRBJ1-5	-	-	CASSLDVTQPQHF	TGTGCCAGCAGCTTAGATGTCACGCAGCCCCAGCATTTT
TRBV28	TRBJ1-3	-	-	CASSPPHRSGNTIYF	TGTGCCAGCAGTCCCCCCCACAGGTCTGGAAACACCATATATTTT
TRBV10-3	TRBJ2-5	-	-	CAISPQEWETQYF	TGTGCCATCAGCCCTCAGGAGTGGGAGACCCAGTACTTC
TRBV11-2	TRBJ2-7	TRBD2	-	CASSSRLAGSYEQYF	TGTGCCAGCAGCTCGCGACTAGCGGGGTCCTACGAGCAGTACTTC
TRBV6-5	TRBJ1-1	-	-	CASREAAEAFF	TGTGCCAGCAGGGAGGCAGCTGAAGCTTTCTTT